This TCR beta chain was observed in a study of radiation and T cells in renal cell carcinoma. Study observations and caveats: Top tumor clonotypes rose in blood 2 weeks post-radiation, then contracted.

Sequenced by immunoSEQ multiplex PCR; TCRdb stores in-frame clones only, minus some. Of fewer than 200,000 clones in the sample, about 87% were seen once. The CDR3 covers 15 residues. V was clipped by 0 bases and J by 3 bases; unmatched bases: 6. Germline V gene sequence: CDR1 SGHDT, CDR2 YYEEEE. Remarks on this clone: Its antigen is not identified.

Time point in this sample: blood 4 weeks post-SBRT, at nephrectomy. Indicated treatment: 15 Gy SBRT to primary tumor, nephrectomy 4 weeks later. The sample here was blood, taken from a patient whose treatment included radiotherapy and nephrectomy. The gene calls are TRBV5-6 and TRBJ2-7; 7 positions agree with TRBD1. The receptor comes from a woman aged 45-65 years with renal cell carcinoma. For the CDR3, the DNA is TGTGCCAGCAGCTTGGCGGGACAGACCAACTACGAGCAGTACTTC. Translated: CASSLAGQTNYEQYF.